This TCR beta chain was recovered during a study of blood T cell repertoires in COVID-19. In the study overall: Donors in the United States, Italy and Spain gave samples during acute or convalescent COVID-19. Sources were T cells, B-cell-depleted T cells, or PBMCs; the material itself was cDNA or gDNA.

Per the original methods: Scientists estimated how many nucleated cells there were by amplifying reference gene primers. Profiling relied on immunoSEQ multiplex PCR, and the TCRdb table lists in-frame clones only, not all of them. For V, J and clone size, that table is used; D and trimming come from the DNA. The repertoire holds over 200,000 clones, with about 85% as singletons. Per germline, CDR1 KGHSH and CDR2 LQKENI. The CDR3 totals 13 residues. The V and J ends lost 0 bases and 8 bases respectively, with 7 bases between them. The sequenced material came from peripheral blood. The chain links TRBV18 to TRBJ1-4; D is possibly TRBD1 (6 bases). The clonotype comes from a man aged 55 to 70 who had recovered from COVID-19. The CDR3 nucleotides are TGTGCCAGCTCACCACCGGGACACGAAAAACTGTTTTTT. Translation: CASSPPGHEKLFF.